These T cell receptor beta chains were read from a single sample in a study of shared clonotypes between healthy human individuals. Profiling relied on immunoSEQ multiplex PCR, and the TCRdb table lists in-frame clones only, not all of them. The sample has 400,000 to 500,000 clones, around 80% seen once. Sequencing used PBMCs. These receptors originate from a woman aged 40 to 50 in good health. Some clones in this sample may be carry-over from other donors' samples. The CDR3 runs from the conserved cysteine through the conserved F or W. The D gene is left open where the match is weak. The size entry is marked missing in some rows and otherwise reads once, few, many or a size class.

abundance: -
v_gene: TRBV27
j_gene: TRBJ2-7
d_gene: -
CDR3nt: TGTGCCAGCAGTTTATTCGGGCTAACCCTAGAGGAGCAGTACTTC
CDR3aa: CASSLFGLTLEEQYF

abundance: -
v_gene: TRBV11-3
j_gene: TRBJ2-7
d_gene: -
CDR3nt: TGTGCCAGCAGTCGCGGAACTGGGGCTCGGGCTTACGAGCAGTACTTC
CDR3aa: CASSRGTGARAYEQYF

abundance: -
v_gene: TRBV6-5
j_gene: TRBJ1-4
d_gene: -
CDR3nt: TGTGCCAGCAGTTCCGGGCGGATTGAAAAACTGTTTTTT
CDR3aa: CASSSGRIEKLFF

abundance: -
v_gene: TRBV6-6
j_gene: TRBJ2-1
d_gene: TRBD2
CDR3nt: TGTGCCAGTTGTAGGCTAGCGGTGAACAATGAGCAGTTCTTC
CDR3aa: CASCRLAVNNEQFF

abundance: -
v_gene: TRBV5-1
j_gene: TRBJ2-3
d_gene: TRBD2
CDR3nt: TGCGCCAGCGGGACTAGCGGCGGGGCAGATACGCAGTATTTT
CDR3aa: CASGTSGGADTQYF

abundance: -
v_gene: TRBV10-2
j_gene: TRBJ2-5
d_gene: TRBD2
CDR3nt: TGCGCCAGCAGTTGGCTAGCGGCTAACCAAGAGACCCAGTACTTC
CDR3aa: CASSWLAANQETQYF

abundance: -
v_gene: TRBV6-1
j_gene: TRBJ2-7
d_gene: TRBD1
CDR3nt: TGTGCCAGCAGTGAAAACAGGGGAACGTCCTACGAGCAGTACTTC
CDR3aa: CASSENRGTSYEQYF

abundance: -
v_gene: TRBV28
j_gene: TRBJ1-2
d_gene: TRBD1
CDR3nt: TGTGCCAGCAGTTTAATCGGTCCAGGGGGAAATGGCTACACCTTC
CDR3aa: CASSLIGPGGNGYTF

abundance: -
v_gene: TRBV4-1
j_gene: TRBJ1-1
d_gene: -
CDR3nt: TGCGCCAGCAGCCACCAAATTGACAGATGGACTGAAGCTTTCTTT
CDR3aa: CASSHQIDRWTEAFF

abundance: few
v_gene: TRBV9
j_gene: TRBJ2-3
d_gene: -
CDR3nt: TGTGCCAGCAGCGTAGGCGCTGCGGGAAAGGGAGATACGCAGTATTTT
CDR3aa: CASSVGAAGKGDTQYF

abundance: -
v_gene: TRBV13
j_gene: TRBJ2-1
d_gene: -
CDR3nt: TGTGCCAGCAGCTTAGGGAGGGGCTACAATGAGCAGTTCTTC
CDR3aa: CASSLGRGYNEQFF

abundance: few
v_gene: TRBV5-1
j_gene: TRBJ1-1
d_gene: -
CDR3nt: TGCGCCAGCAGCTTGGGTGCTACCACTGAAGCTTTCTTT
CDR3aa: CASSLGATTEAFF

abundance: -
v_gene: TRBV5-1
j_gene: TRBJ2-5
d_gene: -
CDR3nt: TGCGCCAGCAGCTTGGTTGGCTCACAAGAGACCCAGTACTTC
CDR3aa: CASSLVGSQETQYF

abundance: few
v_gene: TRBV9
j_gene: TRBJ2-5
d_gene: -
CDR3nt: TGTGCCAGCAGCCCCGTCGGGAAAGGAGAGACCCAGTACTTC
CDR3aa: CASSPVGKGETQYF

abundance: -
v_gene: TRBV5-6
j_gene: TRBJ2-3
d_gene: TRBD1
CDR3nt: TGTGCCAGCAGCGTGGGGACAGGGCGCACAGATACGCAGTATTTT
CDR3aa: CASSVGTGRTDTQYF

abundance: -
v_gene: TRBV25-1
j_gene: TRBJ2-7
d_gene: -
CDR3nt: TGTGCCAGCAGTGAAGGAGTCACAGGCTACGAGCAGTACTTC
CDR3aa: CASSEGVTGYEQYF

abundance: -
v_gene: TRBV6-6
j_gene: TRBJ1-2
d_gene: -
CDR3nt: TGTGCCAGCAGTCCCGCCGGTGGCTACACCTTC
CDR3aa: CASSPAGGYTF

abundance: -
v_gene: TRBV18
j_gene: TRBJ1-5
d_gene: -
CDR3nt: TGTGCCAGCTCACCGGGCCTGAGCAATCAGCCCCAGCATTTT
CDR3aa: CASSPGLSNQPQHF

abundance: -
v_gene: TRBV7-9
j_gene: TRBJ1-1
d_gene: -
CDR3nt: TGTGCCAGCAGCCCTCGCTCGGCGGGGGATTCTGAAGCTTTCTTT
CDR3aa: CASSPRSAGDSEAFF

abundance: -
v_gene: TRBV7-2
j_gene: TRBJ1-2
d_gene: -
CDR3nt: TGTGCCAGCAGCTTAGCGTCGACGGAAAACTATGGCTACACCTTC
CDR3aa: CASSLASTENYGYTF

abundance: -
v_gene: TRBV5-1
j_gene: TRBJ2-7
d_gene: -
CDR3nt: TGCGCCAGCAGCTTGGGAATAGGGTTCTCCTACGAGCAGTACTTC
CDR3aa: CASSLGIGFSYEQYF

abundance: -
v_gene: TRBV28
j_gene: TRBJ2-3
d_gene: TRBD2
CDR3nt: TGTGCCAGCAGACTAGCGGGAGGCCAGGGGGATACGCAGTATTTT
CDR3aa: CASRLAGGQGDTQYF

abundance: -
v_gene: TRBV28
j_gene: TRBJ1-5
d_gene: -
CDR3nt: TGTGCCAGCAGTTTCCAGGGCGGCAATCAGCCCCAGCATTTT
CDR3aa: CASSFQGGNQPQHF

abundance: few
v_gene: TRBV29-1
j_gene: TRBJ2-3
d_gene: TRBD1
CDR3nt: TGCAGCGTTGGTCCCGGGACAGATTTTTTGGGCACAGATACGCAGTATTTT
CDR3aa: CSVGPGTDFLGTDTQYF

abundance: -
v_gene: TRBV15
j_gene: TRBJ1-2
d_gene: -
CDR3nt: TGTGCCACCAGCAGAGATTCAGGGAAGGGGGTAAACTATGGCTACACCTTC
CDR3aa: CATSRDSGKGVNYGYTF

abundance: -
v_gene: TRBV28
j_gene: TRBJ2-1
d_gene: TRBD2
CDR3nt: TGTGCCAGCAGTTCCGGACTAGCGGGAGATGTGTTCTTC
CDR3aa: CASSSGLAGDVFF

abundance: -
v_gene: TRBV30
j_gene: TRBJ1-2
d_gene: -
CDR3nt: TGTGCCTGGAGTCAGGCCGGGCTTGGCTACACCTTC
CDR3aa: CAWSQAGLGYTF

abundance: -
v_gene: TRBV28
j_gene: TRBJ1-4
d_gene: TRBD1
CDR3nt: TGTGCCAGCAAACAACAGGGGTATGAAAAACTGTTTTTT
CDR3aa: CASKQQGYEKLFF

abundance: -
v_gene: TRBV19
j_gene: TRBJ1-1
d_gene: -
CDR3nt: TGTGCCAGTAGCAGGCGGGGAGGGAGTATGAACACTGAAGCTTTCTTT
CDR3aa: CASSRRGGSMNTEAFF

abundance: -
v_gene: TRBV28
j_gene: TRBJ2-7
d_gene: -
CDR3nt: TGTGCCAGCAGTTTAGCAACAGGGAGGTACTTC
CDR3aa: CASSLATGRYF

abundance: -
v_gene: TRBV30
j_gene: TRBJ1-2
d_gene: -
CDR3nt: TGTGCCTGGAGTGTAGGGGCAGGCTATGGCTACACCTTC
CDR3aa: CAWSVGAGYGYTF

abundance: -
v_gene: TRBV6-5
j_gene: TRBJ2-5
d_gene: -
CDR3nt: TGTGCCAGCAGTTACTCGCACGGGCAAGAGACCCAGTACTTC
CDR3aa: CASSYSHGQETQYF

abundance: -
v_gene: TRBV28
j_gene: TRBJ1-5
d_gene: TRBD1
CDR3nt: TGTGCCAGCAGAACTCCCGGACAGGATTTACAGCCCCAGCATTTT
CDR3aa: CASRTPGQDLQPQHF

abundance: -
v_gene: TRBV7-2
j_gene: TRBJ2-7
d_gene: -
CDR3nt: TGTGCCAGCAGCTTACTTCTCGGGGCCTACGAGCAGTACTTC
CDR3aa: CASSLLLGAYEQYF

abundance: -
v_gene: TRBV4-1
j_gene: TRBJ2-4
d_gene: -
CDR3nt: TGCGCCAGCAGCCATCAGGGACAAAACAAAAACATTCAGTACTTC
CDR3aa: CASSHQGQNKNIQYF

abundance: -
v_gene: TRBV9
j_gene: TRBJ2-5
d_gene: TRBD1
CDR3nt: TGTGCCAGCAGCGCATCGGGACAGGGAAGGGAGACCCAGTACTTC
CDR3aa: CASSASGQGRETQYF

abundance: -
v_gene: TRBV7-9
j_gene: TRBJ2-5
d_gene: -
CDR3nt: TGTGCCAGCAGTCCTCACAATCGGGAGACCCAGTACTTC
CDR3aa: CASSPHNRETQYF

abundance: -
v_gene: TRBV18
j_gene: TRBJ2-7
d_gene: TRBD2
CDR3nt: TGTGCCAGCTCCCCCGGGACTAGGAATTCCTACGAGCAGTACTTC
CDR3aa: CASSPGTRNSYEQYF

abundance: -
v_gene: TRBV2
j_gene: TRBJ2-5
d_gene: -
CDR3nt: TGTGCCAGCAGTGAAGTGACGGGGGAGACCCAGTACTTC
CDR3aa: CASSEVTGETQYF

abundance: -
v_gene: TRBV18
j_gene: TRBJ2-7
d_gene: TRBD1
CDR3nt: TGTGCCAGCTCACCTTCGTTGGACAGGTTGTACTACGAGCAGTACTTC
CDR3aa: CASSPSLDRLYYEQYF

abundance: -
v_gene: TRBV7-2
j_gene: TRBJ2-7
d_gene: TRBD2
CDR3nt: TGTGCCAGCAGCCCCAACGGGGGGATCGCCTACGAGCAGTACTTC
CDR3aa: CASSPNGGIAYEQYF

abundance: -
v_gene: TRBV19
j_gene: TRBJ2-7
d_gene: -
CDR3nt: TGTGCCAGTAGTGAACAGCTAGGACAGTCCTACGAGCAGTACTTC
CDR3aa: CASSEQLGQSYEQYF